This T cell receptor (beta chain) was profiled in a study of response to subunit inactivated influenza vaccine. As for this clonotype: The target antigen is unknown.

One entry per CDR3 protein, called by TCRdb with MiXCR from the RT-PCR reads. The data hold 800,000 to 1,000,000 distinct CDR3 sequences, with 21% observed a single time. The study, taken as a whole, reports: After each seasonal influenza vaccination, few new T cells are recruited, the authors suggested.

V shed 5 bases and J shed 4 bases, with 16 bases lying between them. The germline CDR1 and CDR2 sequences are SGHVS and FQNEAQ. The CDR3 has 15 amino acids. The chain links TRBV7-8 to TRBJ2-3; D not resolved. The TCR was taken from a man aged 50 or older who received an inactivated influenza vaccine. Sequenced here: PBMCs from blood, sampled roughly 5 days after vaccination. The CDR3 loop reads CASSPFTQTPDTQYF. As DNA, the CDR3 is TGTGCCAGCAGCCCGTTCACCCAAACCCCAGATACGCAGTATTTT. The variable domain in full, completed from reference TRBV7-8 and TRBJ2-3, reads GAGVSQSPRYKVAKRGQDVALRCDPISGHVSLFWYQQALGQGPEFLTYFQNEAQLDKSGLPSDRFFAERPEGSVSTLKIQRTQQEDSAVYLCASSPFTQTPDTQYFGPGTRLTVL.